Each of the 10 T cell receptor beta chains below was sequenced from the same sample in a study of blood T cells in healthy people across ages. The second PCR ran roughly 6 to 12 cycles with a sample-barcoded 5' primer and J-beta primers. Each CDR3 protein is one row after TCRdb ran MiXCR on the 5' RACE reads. The table lists 1 million or so distinct CDR3 sequences, over 35% of them singletons. The sequencing input was blood. Every receptor here comes from a woman aged 55 to 70 in good health.

The rearrangement links TRBV5-1 to TRBJ1-1, with 11 positions matching TRBD1. CDR3 length: 16 residues. V lost 4 bases to trimming and J lost 1 base; unmatched junction nucleotides: 6. Germline CDR1 reads SGHRS; CDR2 reads YFSETQ. CDR3 nucleotides: TGCGCCAGCAGCGAACGGGACAGGGGGAAGAACACTGAAGCTTTCTTT. Translation gives CASSERDRGKNTEAFF. Full variable domain (rest looked up from reference TRBV5-1 and TRBJ1-1): KAGVTQTPRYLIKTRGQQVTLSCSPISGHRSVSWYQQTPGQGLQFLFEYFSETQRNKGNFPGRFSGRQFSNSRSEMNVSTLELGDSALYLCASSERDRGKNTEAFFGQGTRLTVV.

The V gene is TRBV20-1, the J gene TRBJ2-3; D unresolved. Germline V lookup: CDR1 DFQATT, CDR2 SNEGSKA (reference sequence). The CDR3 totals 14 residues. Trimming pared 1 base from V and 11 bases from J, leaving 19 bases between. DNA for the CDR3: TGCAGTGCTAGAGTACCAGCCTCCCAAACCCAGCAGTATTTT. This encodes CSARVPASQTQQYF.

In DNA, the CDR3 is TGTGCCAGCAGCGCCCAGGACAGGGAAGGTCAAGAGACCCAGTACTTC. Translating gives CASSAQDREGQETQYF. This rearrangement joins TRBV21-1 to TRBJ2-5; TRBD1, as called in the table, went unchecked against the DNA. TRBV21-1 has pseudogene status. The CDR3 runs 16 residues.

With regard to this clonotype: Its ends do not fully match the called genes, so a read error is possible. V is TRBV18 and J is TRBJ2-5; the D is unclear. Germline V gene data show CDR1 as KGHSH and CDR2 as LQKENI. The CDR3 runs to 12 residues. The CDR3 DNA sequence: TGTGCCAGCGCACCACGAGGAGAGACCCAGTACTTC. Its protein is CASAPRGETQYF. Full variable domain (rest looked up from reference TRBV18 and TRBJ2-5): NAGVMQNPRHLVRRRGQEARLRCSPMKGHSHVYWYRQLPEEGLKFMVYLQKENIIDESGMPKERFSAEFPKEGPSILRIQQVVRGDSAAYFCASAPRGETQYFGPGTRLLVL.

The sample holds a few counts of this clonotype. V usage is TRBV15 and J usage is TRBJ2-1; the D is unclear. Germline V gene data show CDR1 as LNHNV and CDR2 as YYDKDF (reference sequence). CDR3 size: 16 residues. V gave up 0 bases and J gave up 4 bases, with 13 bases separating them. The CDR3 region is CATSRDVAPTYNEQFF. The CDR3 nucleotides read TGTGCCACCAGCAGAGATGTAGCCCCCACTTACAATGAGCAGTTCTTC. Full variable domain (remainder filled in from reference TRBV15 and TRBJ2-1): DAMVIQNPRYQVTQFGKPVTLSCSQTLNHNVMYWYQQKSSQAPKLLFHYYDKDFNNEADTPDNFQSRRPNTSFCFLDIRSPGLGDTAMYLCATSRDVAPTYNEQFFGPGTRLTVL.

The chain joins TRBV5-1 to TRBJ2-7; TRBD1 matches at 7 bases. Trimming cost V 3 bases and J 0 bases; bases outside gene matches: 9. Germline-derived CDR1 and CDR2 are SGHRS and YFSETQ. The length of the CDR3 is 16 residues. The CDR3: CASSSAATGSSYEQYF. As DNA, the CDR3 is TGCGCCAGCAGCTCGGCCGCGACAGGGAGCTCCTACGAGCAGTACTTC.

The gene calls are TRBV12-3 or TRBV12-4 and TRBJ2-2; D may be TRBD2 (6 bases). This CDR3 has 16 residues. With 2 bases removed from V and 4 bases from J, the gap between germline ends came to 14 bases. CDR3 loop: CASSLWLGGPTGELFF. The CDR3 DNA reads as TGTGCCAGCAGTTTATGGCTGGGAGGCCCCACCGGGGAGCTGTTTTTT.

The chain recombines TRBV11-2 with TRBJ2-1, with no clear D. The CDR3 has 13 amino acids. Per germline, CDR1 SGHAT and CDR2 FQNNGV. Between the trimmed V and J ends, which lost 3 bases and 8 bases, there was a span of 11 bases. The CDR3 spells CASSFPRSDEQFF. The CDR3, as DNA: TGTGCCAGCAGCTTTCCGCGGAGCGATGAGCAGTTCTTC.

The chain combines TRBV20-1 with TRBJ2-3; D remains ambiguous. Between the trimmed V and J ends, which lost 3 bases and 2 bases, there was a span of 9 bases. The germline V gene encodes CDR1 DFQATT and CDR2 SNEGSKA (reference sequence). The CDR3 has 13 amino acids. The CDR3 protein is CSASLDNTDTQYF. The CDR3 coding sequence is TGCAGTGCTAGTTTGGATAACACAGATACGCAGTATTTT.

This clonotype was counted a few times. The chain employs TRBV15 and TRBJ2-7, with TRBD1 as a possible D gene (6 bases). The length of the CDR3 is 13 residues. V dropped 3 bases and J dropped 6 bases, with 12 bases sitting between them. Looked up from germline, CDR1 is LNHNV and CDR2 is YYDKDF (reference sequence). CDR3 coding DNA: TGTGCCACCAGCAGTGAAAGGGGGTCCGAGCAGTACTTC. It specifies CATSSERGSEQYF.